The present T cell receptor beta chain was sequenced within a study of T cells in Graves' hyperthyroidism and ophthalmopathy. Study-wide background: Specimen type is peripheral blood, collected at initial diagnosis prior to any treatment.

The V end was cut by 0 bases, the J end by 0 bases, with 14 bases between. The length of the CDR3 is 16 residues. The germline V gene encodes CDR1 DFQATT and CDR2 SNEGSKA (reference sequence). Using around 10 ml of fresh peripheral blood, PBMCs were prepared. TCR beta CDR3 sequences were amplified from RNA transcripts. Researchers ran a first-round RT-PCR on the TCR CDR3 using the HTBI primer set. TCRdb analysed the multiplex PCR reads with MiXCR anew, one entry per CDR3 protein. The sample carries 470,000 or so distinct CDR3 sequences, less than 25% recorded once. This receptor was identified in a man between 18 and 29 years old with Graves' hyperthyroidism. Sequenced material: blood. The chain couples TRBV20-1 to TRBJ1-1; possible D gene TRBD1, 5 bases. The CDR3 here is CSARDRRGGMNTEAFF. The CDR3 bases are TGCAGTGCTAGAGATAGGCGGGGCGGTATGAACACTGAAGCTTTCTTT.